What follows are 7 T cell receptor beta chains derived from one specimen sequenced in a study of identical twins. From the 5' RACE reads, TCRdb called clonotypes with MiXCR, one entry per CDR3 protein. The top ten clones hold around 0.25% of a sample with more than 1.5 million distinct CDR3 sequences, around 33% of them seen once. Sequences were obtained from cord blood. The receptors derive from a newborn girl in good health.

V and J are TRBV4-1 and TRBJ2-3; 11 bases are a match to TRBD2. With V trimmed by 0 bases and J by 10 bases, 3 bases remained unmatched. The germline gives CDR1 MGHRA, CDR2 YSYEKL. The CDR3 is made up of 14 amino acids. The CDR3 DNA reads TGCGCCAGCAGCCAAGATATAGCGGGGGGGCCGCAGTATTTT. Encoded protein: CASSQDIAGGPQYF.

This clonotype was detected many times. The chain links TRBV28 to TRBJ2-7; 7 nucleotides match TRBD1. Trimming at V came to 6 bases and at J to 1 base, leaving 6 bases not matched to a gene. This CDR3 spans 14 amino acids. CDR1 and CDR2 from the germline V gene are MDHEN and SYDVKM. Here the CDR3 reads CASSTGQHSYEQYF. The CDR3 DNA follows: TGTGCCAGCAGCACGGGACAGCATTCCTACGAGCAGTACTTC.

As for this clonotype: This may stem from a read error, because a much larger clone lies one nucleotide away. V gene TRBV27 combines with J gene TRBJ2-5; D unclear. The germline V gene has CDR1 MNHEY and CDR2 SMNVEV (reference sequence). The CDR3 loop spans 14 amino acids. With 2 bases removed from V and 1 base from J, the gap between germline ends came to 8 bases. CDR3 sequence (DNA): TGTGCCAGCAGTTTAAGTTTTGCCCAAGAGACCCAGTACTTC. It specifies CASSLSFAQETQYF.

There are a few counts of this clonotype. This likely reflects a read error, since a far larger clone is one base away. The J gene is TRBJ2-3, the V gene TRBV4-2, with 8 bases that match TRBD2. CDR1 is LGHNA and CDR2 is YNFKEQ in the germline V gene. The CDR3 totals 14 residues. Trimming at V came to 6 bases and at J to 1 base, leaving 3 bases not matched to a gene. CDR3 sequence: CASRRAGGTDTQYF. In DNA form, the CDR3 reads TGTGCCAGCAGACGAGCGGGGGGCACAGATACGCAGTATTTT.

In this sample, this clonotype turned up a few times. V usage is TRBV20-1 and J usage is TRBJ1-4, with TRBD1 identical over 10 bases. V dropped 6 bases and J dropped 5; count of bases not matched to a gene: 12. This CDR3 has 16 amino acids. CDR1 is DFQATT, CDR2 SNEGSKA, per germline (reference sequence). The CDR3 protein is CSAPRQGAVLNEKLFF. CDR3 DNA: TGCAGTGCCCCAAGACAGGGGGCGGTATTAAATGAAAAACTGTTTTTT.

This clonotype has at least ten counts. This chain joins TRBV6-6 and TRBJ2-7; 7 bases are shared with TRBD1. Germline V gene data show CDR1 as MNHNY and CDR2 as SVGAGI (reference sequence). Trimming at V came to 0 bases and at J to 6 bases, leaving 2 bases not matched to a gene. The CDR3 covers 13 residues. For the CDR3, the DNA is TGTGCCAGCAGTTACTCCCGACAGGGCGAGCAGTACTTC. It encodes CASSYSRQGEQYF.

The V and J genes are TRBV4-1 and TRBJ2-3; D not resolved. Germline CDR1 and CDR2: MGHRA and YSYEKL. This CDR3 comprises 14 residues. V shed 1 base and J shed 4 bases, with 9 bases lying between them. The CDR3 is CASSQVVFSDTQYF. The CDR3 nucleotides are TGCGCCAGCAGCCAAGTTGTGTTCTCAGATACGCAGTATTTT.